This T cell receptor (beta chain) was identified in a study of T cell responses to AZD1222 COVID-19 vaccine. The study's findings and limits: None of the repertoires were sampled until the peak T cell response had passed. Reports indicate that nearly half of spike-specific TCRs are directed at unmutated variant regions. Baseline seropositivity occurred in only a handful of AZD1222 recipients.

Per the germline V gene, CDR1 is SEHNR and CDR2 is FQNEAQ (reference sequence). This CDR3 spans 13 amino acids. The V and J ends lost 3 bases and 7 bases respectively, with 12 bases between them. Clones were read by immunoSEQ multiplex PCR, and TCRdb kept only the in-frame ones, dropping some. The table records under 200,000 clones, 75% to 90% of them present only once. For this clone: Its antigen remains unidentified.

This specimen was peripheral blood, taken on day 0 of MenACWY control vaccination. This receptor was identified in an adult in good health. V and J are TRBV7-9 and TRBJ1-2; D unclear. CDR3 sequence: CASSLGVGIGYTF. The CDR3 DNA follows: TGTGCCAGCAGCTTGGGTGTGGGAATTGGCTACACCTTC.